This TCR beta chain was retrieved from a study of blood T cell repertoires in COVID-19. Study overall: Nucleic acid was either cDNA or gDNA, and it came from T cells, B-cell-depleted T cells, or PBMCs.

Clones were sequenced by immunoSEQ multiplex PCR, and TCRdb holds only the in-frame ones, with some missing. The sample lists approximately 82,000 clones; almost 95% were seen once. This sequence was found in a woman between 55 and 75 years old with active COVID-19. The specimen sequenced was peripheral blood.

The CDR3 sequence is CASSPLGALTYNEQFF. Here the CDR3 DNA reads TGTGCCAGCAGTCCCCTGGGAGCGCTAACCTACAATGAGCAGTTCTTC. The gene calls are TRBV2 and TRBJ2-1, with D tentatively TRBD2 (5 bases). V was pared by 5 bases and J by 2 bases, with 16 bases between. The CDR3 has 16 amino acids. In germline, CDR1 is SNHLY, CDR2 FYNNEI. Full variable domain (missing parts from reference TRBV2 and TRBJ2-1): EPEVTQTPSHQVTQMGQEVILRCVPISNHLYFYWYRQILGQKVEFLVSFYNNEISEKSEIFDDQFSVERPDGSNFTLKIRSTKLEDSAMYFCASSPLGALTYNEQFFGPGTRLTVL.